This T cell receptor (beta chain) is from a study of post-analysis software for immune sequencing data. TCR beta libraries were prepared from cDNA with unique molecular identifiers. TCRdb analysed the PCR reads with MiXCR anew, one entry per CDR3 protein. The repertoire consists of fewer than 850,000 distinct CDR3 sequences, with 25% to 30% occurring once and the leading ten covering 0.55% to 0.65%. A word on this clonotype: The antigen is not known. Germline is not matched at one junction end, which may reflect a read error.

Study results and caveats: Compared with controls, patients showed significantly lower normalized Chao1 diversity. Compared with controls, patients had more of about 5 TRBV segments, including TRBV5-6, TRBV5-1 and TRBV20-1. By F measure, samples from a shared preparation batch strongly co-clustered.

The CDR3 covers 10 residues. Germline values: CDR1 DFQATT, CDR2 SNEGSKA (reference sequence). The chain is built from TRBV20-1 and TRBJ2-1, with D possibly matching TRBD2 (5 bases). Sequenced input: blood. The TCR was taken from a girl under 18 with multiple sclerosis. CDR3 sequence: CSATGNEQLF. CDR3 coding DNA: TGCAGTGCTACGGGGAATGAGCAGCTCTTC.